This T cell receptor beta chain was retrieved from a study of blood T cell repertoires in COVID-19. This clone came up a few times. The length of the CDR3 is 16 residues. With 3 bases clipped from V and 6 bases from J, the junction kept 6 bases outside the gene matches. CDR1 SGHKS and CDR2 YYEKEE come from the germline V gene (reference sequence). Per the authors' pipeline: How many nucleated cells were present was estimated from reference gene primer amplification. Repertoires were generated with immunoSEQ multiplex PCR, while TCRdb's copy carries only in-frame clones and drops some. V, J and clone size reflect that table, while D and trimming were determined from the DNA. The sample holds nearly 300,000 clones, about 90% seen once.

The material sequenced was PBMCs or T cells enriched from blood (not recorded which). The chain is built from TRBV5-5 and TRBJ1-6, with 10 nucleotides matching TRBD1. The TCR originated in a woman aged 45-60 years who had been exposed to COVID-19. The CDR3 region is CASSSMTGGSNSPLHF. The CDR3 nucleotides are TGTGCCAGCAGCTCAATGACAGGGGGCAGTAATTCACCCCTCCACTTT.